Listed below are T cell receptor beta chains from one sample, sequenced in a study of T cells in Graves' hyperthyroidism and ophthalmopathy. TCRdb itself ran the multiplex PCR reads through MiXCR, one entry per CDR3 protein. The repertoire consists of around 370,000 distinct CDR3 sequences, with around a sixth occurring once and the leading ten covering roughly two fifths. The sequenced sample consisted of blood. The receptors stem from a man younger than 35 with Graves' ophthalmopathy. Each CDR3 is given with its conserved first and last residue. D genes are given only for firm matches. Size values are once, few and many counts, or a class for expanded clones, and some rows have none.

clone_size: many; v_call: TRBV7-9; j_call: TRBJ2-7; d_call: NA; cdr3_aa: CASSLSADEQYF; cdr3_nt: TGTGCCAGCTCCCTCTCAGCTGACGAGCAGTACTTC
clone_size: NA; v_call: TRBV11-2; j_call: TRBJ2-5; d_call: NA; cdr3_aa: CASSPPPGGAQETQYF; cdr3_nt: TGCGCCAGCAGCCCACCCCCGGGTGGAGCTCAAGAGACCCAGTACTTC
clone_size: few; v_call: TRBV6-1; j_call: TRBJ1-6; d_call: TRBD1; cdr3_aa: CAVRGQGYNSPLHF; cdr3_nt: TGTGCCGTCCGGGGACAGGGGTATAATTCACCCCTCCACTTT
clone_size: NA; v_call: TRBV9; j_call: TRBJ2-3; d_call: NA; cdr3_aa: CASSVDPSRADTQYF; cdr3_nt: TGTGCCAGCAGCGTAGACCCCTCTAGGGCAGATACGCAGTATTTT
clone_size: NA; v_call: TRBV19; j_call: TRBJ2-3; d_call: NA; cdr3_aa: CASSTEPSTDTQYF; cdr3_nt: TGTGCCAGTAGTACAGAGCCCAGCACAGATACGCAGTATTTT
clone_size: many; v_call: TRBV27; j_call: TRBJ1-2; d_call: TRBD1; cdr3_aa: CASSFTGGANYGYTF; cdr3_nt: TGTGCCAGCAGTTTTACAGGGGGCGCTAACTATGGCTACACCTTC
clone_size: many; v_call: TRBV11-2; j_call: TRBJ2-7; d_call: NA; cdr3_aa: CASSLVPWTASYLRSYEQYF; cdr3_nt: TGTGCCAGCAGCTTAGTGCCCTGGACAGCCTCTTATCTTCGCTCCTACGAGCAGTACTTC
clone_size: many; v_call: TRBV27; j_call: TRBJ1-5; d_call: NA; cdr3_aa: CASSPLDGSNQPQHF; cdr3_nt: TGTGCCAGCAGTCCCCTGGACGGTAGCAATCAGCCCCAGCATTTT
clone_size: few; v_call: TRBV15; j_call: TRBJ2-2; d_call: TRBD2; cdr3_aa: CATSRGPAGDTGELFF; cdr3_nt: TGTGCCACCAGCAGAGGTCCAGCGGGGGACACCGGGGAGCTGTTTTTT
clone_size: many; v_call: TRBV20-1; j_call: TRBJ2-5; d_call: TRBD2; cdr3_aa: CSARLTTSAEETQYF; cdr3_nt: TGCAGTGCTAGATTAACTACTAGCGCCGAAGAGACCCAGTACTTC
clone_size: many; v_call: TRBV7-3; j_call: TRBJ2-7; d_call: NA; cdr3_aa: CASSPSHTDSYEQYF; cdr3_nt: TGTGCCAGCAGCCCCTCCCACACAGATTCCTACGAGCAGTACTTC
clone_size: many; v_call: TRBV12-3/TRBV12-4; j_call: TRBJ1-1; d_call: NA; cdr3_aa: CASSLAATEAFF; cdr3_nt: TGTGCCAGCAGCTTGGCAGCCACTGAAGCTTTCTTT
clone_size: NA; v_call: TRBV7-9; j_call: TRBJ2-7; d_call: NA; cdr3_aa: CASSLGLDSSYEQYF; cdr3_nt: TGTGCCAGCAGCTTGGGACTGGACAGCTCCTACGAGCAGTACTTC
clone_size: few; v_call: TRBV6-1; j_call: TRBJ2-6; d_call: NA; cdr3_aa: CASSLRASGANVLTF; cdr3_nt: TGTGCCAGCAGCCTCCGGGCCTCTGGGGCCAACGTCCTGACTTTC
clone_size: NA; v_call: TRBV6-1; j_call: TRBJ1-4; d_call: TRBD1; cdr3_aa: CASSLIPGQGRDEKLFF; cdr3_nt: TGTGCCAGCAGTCTGATCCCGGGACAGGGCCGGGATGAAAAACTGTTTTTT
clone_size: few; v_call: TRBV24-1; j_call: TRBJ1-2; d_call: TRBD1; cdr3_aa: CASGQGRAYGYTF; cdr3_nt: TGTGCCTCCGGACAGGGGAGGGCCTATGGCTACACCTTC
clone_size: NA; v_call: TRBV13; j_call: TRBJ2-3; d_call: TRBD2; cdr3_aa: CASSLGAGVVSDTQYF; cdr3_nt: TGTGCCAGCAGCTTAGGAGCGGGGGTGGTTTCAGATACGCAGTATTTT
clone_size: many; v_call: TRBV6-1; j_call: TRBJ1-1; d_call: NA; cdr3_aa: CASMGVGGSTEAFF; cdr3_nt: TGTGCCAGCATGGGCGTGGGAGGGTCCACTGAAGCTTTCTTT
clone_size: many; v_call: TRBV5-1; j_call: TRBJ1-2; d_call: TRBD1; cdr3_aa: CASSSGGTGVAGYTF; cdr3_nt: TGCGCCAGCAGCTCAGGAGGGACAGGGGTCGCTGGCTACACCTTC
clone_size: NA; v_call: TRBV4-1; j_call: TRBJ1-6; d_call: NA; cdr3_aa: CASSQKWDSPLHF; cdr3_nt: TGCGCCAGCAGCCAAAAATGGGATTCACCCCTCCACTTT
clone_size: few; v_call: TRBV29-1; j_call: TRBJ2-1; d_call: TRBD2; cdr3_aa: CSVRGGGSYNEQFF; cdr3_nt: TGCAGCGTACGGGGGGGGGGTTCCTACAATGAGCAGTTCTTC